The TCR beta chain under discussion was sequenced for a study of blood T cell repertoires in COVID-19. Study background: The cDNA or gDNA used as material had been derived from T cells, B-cell-depleted T cells, or PBMCs.

This clone was detected once. How the authors handled the data: The authors estimated nucleated cell counts from reference gene primer amplification. Profiled with immunoSEQ multiplex PCR; TCRdb holds only in-frame clones, not every one. Clonal size and the V and J genes are those of that table, whereas D and trimming came from the DNA. Of some 110,000 clones in the sample, approximately 88% were seen once. The germline V gene has CDR1 ENHRY and CDR2 SYGVKD. The trim removed 10 bases at V and 2 bases at J, leaving 4 bases unmatched. This CDR3 contains 14 residues. The gene calls are TRBV10-3 and TRBJ2-1; TRBD2 matches 11 bases. This sequence originates from a man aged 55 to 70 with acute or convalescent COVID-19. The sample was peripheral blood. This CDR3 reads CATGTSGPYNEQFF. Here the CDR3 DNA reads TGTGCCACTGGGACTAGCGGACCCTACAATGAGCAGTTCTTC.